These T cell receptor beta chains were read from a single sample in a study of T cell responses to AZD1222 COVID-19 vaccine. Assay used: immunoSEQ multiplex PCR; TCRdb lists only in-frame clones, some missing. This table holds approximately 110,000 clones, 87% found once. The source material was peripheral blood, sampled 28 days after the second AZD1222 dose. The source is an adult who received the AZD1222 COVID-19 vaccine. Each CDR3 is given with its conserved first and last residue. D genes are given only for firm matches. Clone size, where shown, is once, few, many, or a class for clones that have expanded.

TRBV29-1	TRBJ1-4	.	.	CSVLSGAGEKLFF	TGCAGCGTCCTCTCGGGCGCGGGCGAAAAACTGTTTTTT
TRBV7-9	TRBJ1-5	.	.	CASSLARAGNGNQPQHF	TGTGCCAGCAGCTTAGCGCGGGCAGGGAATGGCAATCAGCCCCAGCATTTT
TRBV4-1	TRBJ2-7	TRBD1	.	CASSQYKPPRTGGTYEQYF	TGCGCCAGCAGCCAATATAAACCGCCCAGGACAGGTGGTACCTACGAGCAGTACTTC
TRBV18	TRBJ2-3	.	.	CASSPPSGLADTQYF	TGTGCCAGCTCACCACCGTCGGGGTTAGCAGATACGCAGTATTTT
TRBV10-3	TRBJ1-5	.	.	CAISESIGLGQPQHF	TGTGCCATCAGTGAGTCGATTGGGTTGGGCCAGCCCCAGCATTTT
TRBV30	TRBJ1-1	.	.	CAWSPRLNTEAFF	TGTGCCTGGAGTCCCCGCCTGAACACTGAAGCTTTCTTT
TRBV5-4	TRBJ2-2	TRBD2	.	CASSLSGRRTGELFF	TGTGCCAGCAGCCTTAGCGGGAGACGTACCGGGGAGCTGTTTTTT
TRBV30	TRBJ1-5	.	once	CAWSLARDQPQHF	TGTGCCTGGAGTTTGGCACGGGATCAGCCCCAGCATTTT
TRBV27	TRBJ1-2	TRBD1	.	CASSLRTGAAYGYTF	TGTGCCAGCAGTTTGCGTACAGGGGCGGCGTATGGCTACACCTTC
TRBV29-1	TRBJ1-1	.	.	CSVGAAFF	TGCAGCGTGGGGGCGGCTTTCTTT
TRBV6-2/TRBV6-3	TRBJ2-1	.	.	CASSYSTSRQISNEQFF	TGTGCCAGCAGTTACTCGACTTCGAGACAGATCTCTAATGAGCAGTTCTTC
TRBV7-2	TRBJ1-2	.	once	CASSLVTTDYGYTF	TGTGCCAGCAGCTTAGTCACAACAGACTATGGCTACACCTTC
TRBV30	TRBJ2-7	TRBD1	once	CAWRGYPSFGQGAYEQYF	TGTGCCTGGAGAGGGTACCCAAGCTTCGGACAGGGGGCGTACGAGCAGTACTTC
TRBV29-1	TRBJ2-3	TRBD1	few	CSVRTGLGTDTQYF	TGCAGCGTCAGGACAGGGCTTGGCACAGATACGCAGTATTTT
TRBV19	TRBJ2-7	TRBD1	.	CASSIIPGQVSYEQYF	TGTGCCAGTAGTATCATACCGGGACAGGTCTCCTACGAGCAGTACTTC
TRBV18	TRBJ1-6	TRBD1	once	CASSPPGQGASESPLHF	TGTGCCAGCTCACCACCGGGACAGGGGGCTTCAGAGTCACCCCTCCACTTT
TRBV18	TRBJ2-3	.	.	CASSQSTDTQYF	TGTGCCAGCTCCCAGAGCACAGATACGCAGTATTTT
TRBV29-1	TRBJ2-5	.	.	CSVWNGGFEETQYF	TGCAGCGTTTGGAACGGCGGATTCGAGGAGACCCAGTACTTC
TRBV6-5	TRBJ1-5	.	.	CASSIPNQPQHF	TGTGCCAGCAGTATACCGAATCAGCCCCAGCATTTT
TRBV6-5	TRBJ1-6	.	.	CASSSIDGRSPLHF	TGTGCCAGCAGTTCGATCGACGGCAGATCACCCCTCCACTTT
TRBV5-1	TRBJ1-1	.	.	CASSLEPLNGAFF	TGCGCCAGCAGCTTGGAGCCGTTAAACGGGGCTTTCTTT
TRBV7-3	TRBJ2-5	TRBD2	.	CASSLGPQTSAETQYF	TGTGCCAGCAGCTTAGGACCTCAGACTAGCGCGGAGACCCAGTACTTC
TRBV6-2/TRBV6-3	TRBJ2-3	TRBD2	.	CASSYSGVSTDTQYF	TGTGCCAGCAGCTATAGCGGGGTTAGCACAGATACGCAGTATTTT
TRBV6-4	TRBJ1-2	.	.	CASRISPNYGYTF	TGTGCCAGCAGGATCAGCCCTAACTATGGCTACACCTTC
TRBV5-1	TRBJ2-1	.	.	CASSPGDVNNEQFF	TGCGCCAGCAGCCCCGGCGACGTAAACAATGAGCAGTTCTTC